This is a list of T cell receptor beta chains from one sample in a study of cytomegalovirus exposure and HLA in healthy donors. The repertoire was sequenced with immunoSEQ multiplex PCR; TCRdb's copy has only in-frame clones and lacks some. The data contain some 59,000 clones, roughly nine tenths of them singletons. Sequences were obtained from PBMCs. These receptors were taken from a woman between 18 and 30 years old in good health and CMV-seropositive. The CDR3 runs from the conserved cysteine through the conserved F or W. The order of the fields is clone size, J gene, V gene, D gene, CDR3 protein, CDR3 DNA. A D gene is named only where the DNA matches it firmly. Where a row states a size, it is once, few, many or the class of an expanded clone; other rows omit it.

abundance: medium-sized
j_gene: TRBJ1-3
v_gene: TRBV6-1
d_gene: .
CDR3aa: CASSDLEGSGNTIYF
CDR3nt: TGTGCCAGCAGTGACTTAGAGGGCTCTGGAAACACCATATATTTT

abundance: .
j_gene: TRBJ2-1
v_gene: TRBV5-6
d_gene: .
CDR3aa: CASSLGVNNEQFF
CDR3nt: TGTGCCAGCAGCTTGGGAGTAAACAATGAGCAGTTCTTC

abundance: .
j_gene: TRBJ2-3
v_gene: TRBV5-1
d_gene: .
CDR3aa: CASSSRGASTDTQYF
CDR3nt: TGCGCCAGCAGCTCCCGGGGGGCTAGCACAGATACGCAGTATTTT

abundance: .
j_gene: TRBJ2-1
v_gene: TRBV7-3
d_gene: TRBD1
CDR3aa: CASSATGAPYNEQFF
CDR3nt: TGTGCCAGCAGCGCGACAGGGGCCCCTTACAATGAGCAGTTCTTC

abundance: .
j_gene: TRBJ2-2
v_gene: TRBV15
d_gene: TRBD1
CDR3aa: CATSSYDRAPGELFF
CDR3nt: TGTGCCACCAGCAGCTATGACAGGGCCCCCGGGGAGCTGTTTTTT

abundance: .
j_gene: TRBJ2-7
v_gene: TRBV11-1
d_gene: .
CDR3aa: CASSALRSSYEQYF
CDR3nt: TGTGCCAGCAGCGCTCTAAGGAGCTCCTACGAGCAGTACTTC

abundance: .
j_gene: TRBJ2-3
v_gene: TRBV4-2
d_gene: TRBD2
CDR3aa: CASSQVGRGNGADTQYF
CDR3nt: TGTGCCAGCAGCCAAGTAGGGCGGGGGAACGGGGCAGATACGCAGTATTTT

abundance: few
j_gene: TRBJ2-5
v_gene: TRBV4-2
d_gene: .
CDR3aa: CASSQAGHKETQYF
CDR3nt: TGTGCCAGCAGCCAAGCGGGACACAAAGAGACCCAGTACTTC

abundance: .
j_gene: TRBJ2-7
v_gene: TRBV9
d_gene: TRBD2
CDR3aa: CAIEVNPGLAELYEQYF
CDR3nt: TGTGCCATCGAAGTCAATCCGGGACTAGCGGAGCTCTACGAGCAGTACTTC

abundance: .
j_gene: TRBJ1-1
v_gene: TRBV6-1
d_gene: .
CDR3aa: CASSFMTGVNTEAFF
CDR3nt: TGTGCCAGCAGTTTTATGACAGGAGTGAACACTGAAGCTTTCTTT

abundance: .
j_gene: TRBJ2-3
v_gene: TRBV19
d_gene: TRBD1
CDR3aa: CASRDRAGSDTQYF
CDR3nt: TGTGCCAGTAGGGACAGGGCGGGCTCGGATACGCAGTATTTT

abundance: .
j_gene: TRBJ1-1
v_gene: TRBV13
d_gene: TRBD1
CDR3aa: CASSLPGQEAFF
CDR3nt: TGTGCCAGCAGCTTACCGGGACAGGAAGCTTTCTTT

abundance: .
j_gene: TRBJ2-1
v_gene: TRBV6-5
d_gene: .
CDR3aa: CASHRRGAYNEQFF
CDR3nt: TGTGCCAGCCACCGTCGCGGGGCCTACAATGAGCAGTTCTTC

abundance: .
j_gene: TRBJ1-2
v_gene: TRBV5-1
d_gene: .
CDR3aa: CASSLEGRAPNYGYTF
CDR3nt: TGCGCCAGCAGCTTGGAGGGCAGGGCGCCTAACTATGGCTACACCTTC

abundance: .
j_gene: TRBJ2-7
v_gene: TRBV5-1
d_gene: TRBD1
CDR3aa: CASSGTGVGEQYF
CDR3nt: TGCGCCAGCAGTGGGACAGGGGTGGGCGAGCAGTACTTC

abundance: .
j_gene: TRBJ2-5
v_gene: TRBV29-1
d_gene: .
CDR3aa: CSVATGDLRRGETQYF
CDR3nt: TGCAGCGTTGCGACAGGAGATCTACGCCGGGGAGAGACCCAGTACTTC

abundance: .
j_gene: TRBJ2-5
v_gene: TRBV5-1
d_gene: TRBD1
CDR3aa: CASGRDRAQETQYF
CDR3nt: TGCGCCAGCGGCCGGGACAGGGCGCAAGAGACCCAGTACTTC

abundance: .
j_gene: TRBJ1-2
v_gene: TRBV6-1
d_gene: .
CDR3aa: CASRFDEDYNYGYTF
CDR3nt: TGTGCCAGCAGATTCGATGAAGACTACAACTATGGCTACACCTTC

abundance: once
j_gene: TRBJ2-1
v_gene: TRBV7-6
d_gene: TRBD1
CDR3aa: CASSSGQGTYNEQFF
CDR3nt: TGTGCCAGCAGCTCAGGACAGGGGACCTACAATGAGCAGTTCTTC

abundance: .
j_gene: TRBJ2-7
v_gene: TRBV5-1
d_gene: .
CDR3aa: CASSTTGSTGVYEQYF
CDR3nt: TGCGCCAGCAGCACAACGGGCTCCACGGGGGTTTACGAGCAGTACTTC

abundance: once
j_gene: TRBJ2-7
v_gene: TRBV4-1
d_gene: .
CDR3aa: CASSQDLGSRSYEQYF
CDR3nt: TGCGCCAGCAGCCAAGATCTAGGTAGTAGGAGTTACGAGCAGTACTTC

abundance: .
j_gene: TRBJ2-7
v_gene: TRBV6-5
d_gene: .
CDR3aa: CASGVAPYEQYF
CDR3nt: TGTGCCAGCGGTGTGGCCCCCTACGAGCAGTACTTC

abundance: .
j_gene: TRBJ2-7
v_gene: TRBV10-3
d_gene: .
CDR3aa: CAVGRDSYEQYF
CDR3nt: TGTGCCGTAGGACGGGACTCCTACGAGCAGTACTTC

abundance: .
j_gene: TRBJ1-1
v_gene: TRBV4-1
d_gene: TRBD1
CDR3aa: CASSESPRGITEAFF
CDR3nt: TGCGCCAGCAGCGAAAGCCCCAGGGGGATTACTGAAGCTTTCTTT

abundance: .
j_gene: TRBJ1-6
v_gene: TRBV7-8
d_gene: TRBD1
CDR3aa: CASSSRDRGSNSPLHF
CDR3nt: TGTGCCAGCAGCTCGCGGGACAGGGGGTCTAATTCACCCCTCCACTTT

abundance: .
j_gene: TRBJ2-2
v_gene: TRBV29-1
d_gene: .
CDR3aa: CSVYGGNTGELFF
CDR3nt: TGCAGCGTTTACGGGGGTAACACCGGGGAGCTGTTTTTT

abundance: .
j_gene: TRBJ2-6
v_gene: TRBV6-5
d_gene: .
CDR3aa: CASAFDSSGANVLTF
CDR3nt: TGTGCCAGCGCATTCGACAGCTCTGGGGCCAACGTCCTGACTTTC

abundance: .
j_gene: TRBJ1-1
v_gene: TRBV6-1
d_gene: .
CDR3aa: CASGGLGNTEAFF
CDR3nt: TGTGCCAGTGGAGGTTTAGGGAACACTGAAGCTTTCTTT

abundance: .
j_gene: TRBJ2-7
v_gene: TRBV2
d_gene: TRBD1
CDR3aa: CASQQDRYEQYF
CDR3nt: TGTGCCAGCCAGCAGGACAGGTACGAGCAGTACTTC

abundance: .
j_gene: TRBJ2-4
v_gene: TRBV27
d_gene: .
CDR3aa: CASSPSGGVAKNIQYF
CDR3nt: TGTGCCAGCAGTCCCAGTGGAGGGGTAGCCAAAAACATTCAGTACTTC

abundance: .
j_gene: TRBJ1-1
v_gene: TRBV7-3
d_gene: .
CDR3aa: CASSLNRDPNTEAFF
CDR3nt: TGTGCCAGCAGCTTAAACAGGGACCCAAACACTGAAGCTTTCTTT

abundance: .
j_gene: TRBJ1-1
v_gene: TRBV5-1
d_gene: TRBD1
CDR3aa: CASSFDRVAFF
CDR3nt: TGCGCCAGCAGCTTCGACAGGGTTGCTTTCTTT

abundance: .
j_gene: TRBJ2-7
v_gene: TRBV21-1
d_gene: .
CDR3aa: CASSKYLGEGRPCEQYF
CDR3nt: TGTGCCAGCAGCAAATACCTTGGGGAGGGAAGACCCTGCGAGCAGTACTTC

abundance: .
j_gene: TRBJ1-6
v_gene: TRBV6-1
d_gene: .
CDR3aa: CASSEDPGDSPLHF
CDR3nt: TGTGCCAGCAGTGAAGATCCAGGGGATTCACCCCTCCACTTT

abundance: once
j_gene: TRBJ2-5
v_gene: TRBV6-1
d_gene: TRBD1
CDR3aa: CASSVGQAKETQYF
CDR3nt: TGTGCCAGCAGTGTGGGACAGGCGAAAGAGACCCAGTACTTC

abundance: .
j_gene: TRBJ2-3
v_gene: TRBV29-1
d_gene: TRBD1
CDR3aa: CSVDQGGQVADTQYF
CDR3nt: TGCAGCGTTGATCAGGGGGGACAGGTCGCAGATACGCAGTATTTT

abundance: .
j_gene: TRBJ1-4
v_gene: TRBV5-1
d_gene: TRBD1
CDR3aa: CASSRDRQGANEKLFF
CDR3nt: TGCGCCAGCAGCAGGGACAGACAGGGGGCTAATGAAAAACTGTTTTTT

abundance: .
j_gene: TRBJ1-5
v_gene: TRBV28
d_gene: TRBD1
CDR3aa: CASSYLGDRRELGNQPQHF
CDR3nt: TGTGCCAGCAGTTACCTTGGGGACAGAAGGGAATTGGGCAATCAGCCCCAGCATTTT

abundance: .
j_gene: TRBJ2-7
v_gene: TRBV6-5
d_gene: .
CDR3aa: CAAGGTAYEQYF
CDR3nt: TGTGCCGCAGGGGGGACAGCCTACGAGCAGTACTTC

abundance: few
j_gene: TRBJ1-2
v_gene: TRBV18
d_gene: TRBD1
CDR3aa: CASSPTGDYGYTF
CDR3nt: TGTGCCAGCTCACCGACAGGGGACTATGGCTACACCTTC

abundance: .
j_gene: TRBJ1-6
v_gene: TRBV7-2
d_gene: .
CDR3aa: CASSFPGSPLHF
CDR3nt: TGTGCCAGCAGCTTTCCAGGGTCACCCCTCCACTTT

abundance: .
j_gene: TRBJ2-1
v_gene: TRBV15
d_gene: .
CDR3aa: CATSRTFTAYNEQFF
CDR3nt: TGTGCCACCAGCAGAACCTTTACGGCCTACAATGAGCAGTTCTTC

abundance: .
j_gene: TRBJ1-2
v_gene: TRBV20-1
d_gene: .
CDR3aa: CSASPGGYTF
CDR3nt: TGCAGTGCTAGCCCGGGAGGCTACACCTTC

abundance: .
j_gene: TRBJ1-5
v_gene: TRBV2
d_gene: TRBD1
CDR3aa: CASSAWTGGVNQPQHF
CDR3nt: TGTGCCAGCAGTGCCTGGACAGGGGGCGTCAATCAGCCCCAGCATTTT

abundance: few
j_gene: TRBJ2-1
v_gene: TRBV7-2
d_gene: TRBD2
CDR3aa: CASSVRGGFKNEQFF
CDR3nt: TGTGCCAGCAGCGTCCGGGGGGGTTTCAAAAATGAGCAGTTCTTC